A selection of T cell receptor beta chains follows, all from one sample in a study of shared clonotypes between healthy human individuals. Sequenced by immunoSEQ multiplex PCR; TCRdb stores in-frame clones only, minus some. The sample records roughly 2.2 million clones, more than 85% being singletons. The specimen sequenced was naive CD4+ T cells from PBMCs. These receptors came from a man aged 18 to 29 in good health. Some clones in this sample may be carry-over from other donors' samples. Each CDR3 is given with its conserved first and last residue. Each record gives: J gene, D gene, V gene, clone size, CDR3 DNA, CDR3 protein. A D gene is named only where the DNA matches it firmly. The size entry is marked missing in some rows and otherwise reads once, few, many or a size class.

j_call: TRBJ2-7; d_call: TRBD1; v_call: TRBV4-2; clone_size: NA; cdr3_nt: TGTGCCAGCAGCCCCGAGGGACAGGGGGCGGAGGAGCAGTACTTC; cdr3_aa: CASSPEGQGAEEQYF
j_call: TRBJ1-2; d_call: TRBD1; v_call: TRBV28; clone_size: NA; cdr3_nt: TGTGCCAGCAGTCCCCGGACAGGGGCAAACTATGGCTACACCTTC; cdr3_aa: CASSPRTGANYGYTF
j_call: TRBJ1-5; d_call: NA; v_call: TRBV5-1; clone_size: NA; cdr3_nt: TGCGCCAGCAGCTTGGAGTCAGGAAATCAGCCCCAGCATTTT; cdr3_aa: CASSLESGNQPQHF
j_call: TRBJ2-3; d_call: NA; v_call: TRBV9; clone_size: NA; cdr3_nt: TGTGCCAGCAGCGTGGGAGCTTTGACTAGAGGGCGCACAGATACGCAGTATTTT; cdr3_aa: CASSVGALTRGRTDTQYF
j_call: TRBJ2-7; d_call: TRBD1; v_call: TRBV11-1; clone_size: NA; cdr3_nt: TGTGCCAGCAGCTCAAAGACAGGGGCAGGGCGTCGGGAGCAGTACTTC; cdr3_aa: CASSSKTGAGRREQYF
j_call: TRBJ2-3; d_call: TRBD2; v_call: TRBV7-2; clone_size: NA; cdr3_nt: TGTGCCAGCAGTCGACTAGCGGGAGAGGGTACGCAGTATTTT; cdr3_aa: CASSRLAGEGTQYF
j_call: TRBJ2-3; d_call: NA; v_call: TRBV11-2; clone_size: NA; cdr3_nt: TGTGCCAGCAGTCCCGGGGCCCTCACAGATACGCAGTATTTT; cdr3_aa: CASSPGALTDTQYF
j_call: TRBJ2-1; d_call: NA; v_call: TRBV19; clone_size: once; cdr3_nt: TGTGCCAGTAGTATCTCGGGGTCTTATCCCCATGAGCAGTTCTTC; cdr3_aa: CASSISGSYPHEQFF
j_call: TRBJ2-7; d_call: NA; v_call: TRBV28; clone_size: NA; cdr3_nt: TGTGCCAGCAGTTCCTTAGGTGAGGGTTACTCCTACGAGCAGTACTTC; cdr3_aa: CASSSLGEGYSYEQYF
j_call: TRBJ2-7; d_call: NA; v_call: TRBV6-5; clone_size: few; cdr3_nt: TGTGCCAGCAGGGGAAGGTTCGAGCAGTACTTC; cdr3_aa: CASRGRFEQYF
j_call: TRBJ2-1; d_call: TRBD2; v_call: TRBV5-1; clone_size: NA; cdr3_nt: TGCGCCAGCAGCAGGACTAGCGGGAGTGGATACAATGAGCAGTTCTTC; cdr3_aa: CASSRTSGSGYNEQFF
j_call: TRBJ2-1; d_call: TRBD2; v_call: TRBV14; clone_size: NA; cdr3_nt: TGTGCCAGCAGCCACTATCTAGCGGGAGGCCCGACAGACAATGAGCAGTTCTTC; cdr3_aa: CASSHYLAGGPTDNEQFF
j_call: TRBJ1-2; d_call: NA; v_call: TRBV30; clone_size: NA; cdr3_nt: TGTGCCTGGAGTGTACCCGGGCAGACCACAGTCAGTGGCTACACCTTC; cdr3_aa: CAWSVPGQTTVSGYTF
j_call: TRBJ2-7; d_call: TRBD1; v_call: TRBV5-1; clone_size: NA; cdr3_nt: TGCGCCAGCAGCGACAGGGGCCCGGGATCCTACGAGCAGTACTTC; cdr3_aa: CASSDRGPGSYEQYF
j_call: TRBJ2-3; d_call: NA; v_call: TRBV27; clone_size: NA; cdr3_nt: TGTGCCAGCAGTTTACTCGGCGGCCCCTCCACAGATACGCAGTATTTT; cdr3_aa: CASSLLGGPSTDTQYF
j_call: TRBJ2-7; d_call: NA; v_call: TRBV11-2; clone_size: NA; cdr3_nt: TGTGCCAGCAGCCAAGTGACAGACCCGTTTGAGCAGTACTTC; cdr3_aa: CASSQVTDPFEQYF
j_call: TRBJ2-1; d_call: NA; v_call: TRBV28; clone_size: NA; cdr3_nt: TGTGCCAGCAGTTTGAGTCTACCTGGGGATGAGCAGTTCTTC; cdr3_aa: CASSLSLPGDEQFF
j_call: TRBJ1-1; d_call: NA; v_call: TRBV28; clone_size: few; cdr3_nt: TGTGCCAGCAGTACGCGGGGGGACACTGAAGCTTTCTTT; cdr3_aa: CASSTRGDTEAFF
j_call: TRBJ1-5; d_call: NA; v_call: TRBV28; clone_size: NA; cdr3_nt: TGTGCCAGCAGATACCGGACAGCTGGCAATCAGCCCCAGCATTTT; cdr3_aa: CASRYRTAGNQPQHF
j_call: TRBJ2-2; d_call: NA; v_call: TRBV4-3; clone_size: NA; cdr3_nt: TGCGCCAGCAGCCAAGGTCCTCGAAAGGGGCTCGGGCTCGGGGAGCTGTTTTTT; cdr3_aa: CASSQGPRKGLGLGELFF
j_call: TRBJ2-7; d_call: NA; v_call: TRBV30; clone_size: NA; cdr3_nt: TGTGCCTGGAGGCTGAGCTCCTACGAGCAGTACTTC; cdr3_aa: CAWRLSSYEQYF
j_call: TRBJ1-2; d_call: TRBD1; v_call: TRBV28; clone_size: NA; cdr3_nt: TGTGCCAGCAGCTCGACAGGGGACTATGGCTACACCTTC; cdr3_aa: CASSSTGDYGYTF
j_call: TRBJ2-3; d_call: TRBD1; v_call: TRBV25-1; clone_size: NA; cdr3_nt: TGTGCCAGCACGGACAGGGCTACAGATACGCAGTATTTT; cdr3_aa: CASTDRATDTQYF
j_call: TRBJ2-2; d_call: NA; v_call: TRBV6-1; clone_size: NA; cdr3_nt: TGTGCCAGCACCCCCCCCGTGTGGGCCGCCGGGGAGCTGTTTTTT; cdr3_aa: CASTPPVWAAGELFF
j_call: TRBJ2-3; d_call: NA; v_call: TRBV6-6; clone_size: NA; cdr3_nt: TGTGCCAGCAGACTCCGTCGGCTAGCGTTAGATACGCAGTATTTT; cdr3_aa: CASRLRRLALDTQYF
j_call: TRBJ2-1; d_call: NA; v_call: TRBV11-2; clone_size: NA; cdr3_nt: TGTGCCAGCAGCTTACTGCCGGGTCTTTACCAGGAGGGGTTCTTC; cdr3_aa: CASSLLPGLYQEGFF
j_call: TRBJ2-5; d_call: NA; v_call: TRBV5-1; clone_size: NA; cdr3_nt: TGCGCCAGCATGAGGGTAGGGGAGACCCAGTACTTC; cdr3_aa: CASMRVGETQYF
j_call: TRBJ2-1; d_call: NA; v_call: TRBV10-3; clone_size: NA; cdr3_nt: TGTGCCATCAGTAATTCCGGGACGGACCTTATCAATGAGCAGTTCTTC; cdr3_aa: CAISNSGTDLINEQFF